One sample yielded the 4 T cell receptor beta chains listed below, sequenced in a study of shared clonotypes between healthy human individuals. Clones were sequenced by immunoSEQ multiplex PCR, and TCRdb holds only the in-frame ones, with some missing. This sample carries 2,500,000 or so clones, around nine tenths of them seen once, and the ten largest clones take roughly 0.15%. Sequencing input: naive CD4+ T cells sorted from blood. Subset indicated: CD45RA+ positively selected. These receptors all stem from a man aged 18 to 29 in good health.

The chain joins TRBV28 to TRBJ2-2; 10 bases line up with TRBD1. In germline, CDR1 is MDHEN, CDR2 SYDVKM. J gave up 0 bases and V 1 base, and 5 bases lay outside the gene matches. The CDR3 totals 18 residues. CDR3: CASSLYDRGRANTGELFF. Written as DNA, the CDR3 is TGTGCCAGCAGTTTATACGACAGGGGGCGAGCGAACACCGGGGAGCTGTTTTTT. The full variable domain, rest sourced from reference TRBV28 and TRBJ2-2, is DVKVTQSSRYLVKRTGEKVFLECVQDMDHENMFWYRQDPGLGLRLIYFSYDVKMKEKGDIPEGYSVSREKKERFSLILESASTNQTSMYLCASSLYDRGRANTGELFFGEGSRLTVL.

The rearrangement links TRBV28 to TRBJ2-3, with D possibly matching TRBD2 (6 bases). The CDR3 spans 16 residues. The V and J ends lost 2 bases and 3 bases respectively, with 15 bases between them. CDR1 and CDR2 (germline): MDHEN, SYDVKM. The CDR3 nucleotides read TGTGCCAGCAGTTTAATCGGCGGGACTTGGACAGATACGCAGTATTTT. This sequence encodes CASSLIGGTWTDTQYF. The variable domain in full, completed from reference TRBV28 and TRBJ2-3, reads DVKVTQSSRYLVKRTGEKVFLECVQDMDHENMFWYRQDPGLGLRLIYFSYDVKMKEKGDIPEGYSVSREKKERFSLILESASTNQTSMYLCASSLIGGTWTDTQYFGPGTRLTVL.

The V call is TRBV7-2, the J call TRBJ2-2; tentative D call: TRBD1 (5 bases). Germline V gene lookup returns CDR1 SGHTA and CDR2 FQGNSA. Trimming removed 4 bases at V and 4 bases at J, with 13 bases between. The CDR3 is 15 amino acids. The CDR3 DNA reads TGTGCCAGCAGCTCCCCAGGGAAGGTCACCGGGGAGCTGTTTTTT. Translated: CASSSPGKVTGELFF.

This clone came up once. The gene calls are TRBV25-1 and TRBJ2-7; 8 bases agree with TRBD2. Losses at the gene ends were 3 bases for V and 2 bases for J; bases not matched to a gene: 3. Germline-derived CDR1 and CDR2 are MGHDK and SYGVNS. This CDR3 region has 14 residues. CDR3 sequence (DNA): TGTGCCAGCAGTGAGAGCGGGGGACCCTACGAGCAGTACTTC. It yields the protein CASSESGGPYEQYF.